Listed below are T cell receptor beta chains from one sample, sequenced in a study of T cell responses to AZD1222 COVID-19 vaccine. Assay used: immunoSEQ multiplex PCR; TCRdb lists only in-frame clones, some missing. The data contain some 180,000 clones, 80% to 95% of them singletons. The sample in question was peripheral blood, obtained on day 0 of AZD1222 vaccination. Source of these receptors: an adult in good health. Both conserved end residues are part of each CDR3.

>TRBV28|TRBJ1-2
CASSLKSYGYTF
>TRBV5-1|TRBJ1-1
CASSLYRGNTEAFF
>TRBV6-5|TRBJ2-3
CASSYGLSTDTQYF
>TRBV30|TRBJ1-2
CASTPTGQGNWGYTF
>TRBV29-1|TRBJ1-2
CSVGEGNYGYTF
>TRBV7-9|TRBJ1-4
CASSPPTGQDEKLFF
>TRBV6-5|TRBJ1-1
CASINKNTEAFF
>TRBV3-1/TRBV3-2|TRBJ1-4
CASSQDSPGEKLFF
>TRBV5-4|TRBJ2-1
CASSPSGLSYNEQFF
>TRBV30|TRBJ2-1
CAWSVGLAGGEQFF
>TRBV7-2|TRBJ2-1
CASSLDSGGHNEQFF
>TRBV7-6|TRBJ2-1
CASSLAAGAPYNEQFF
>TRBV7-9|TRBJ1-1
CASSLEGQGTEAFF
>TRBV27|TRBJ1-2
CASPQEPNYGYTF
>TRBV25-1|TRBJ2-7
CASSESGAGGRYEQYF
>TRBV19|TRBJ1-4
CASSIGQDTEKLFF
>TRBV25-1|TRBJ1-2
CASSEDDYGYTF
>TRBV3-1/TRBV3-2|TRBJ1-1
CASSDYRGISAFF
>TRBV7-9|TRBJ2-3
CASSPFGTSQTDTQYF
>TRBV10-2|TRBJ2-2
CASKKDGQRNTGELFF
>TRBV9|TRBJ2-5
CASSVGILRGPQETQYF
>TRBV7-9|TRBJ1-4
CASSEGRGLNEKLFF
>TRBV10-1|TRBJ2-1
CASSVGDYNEQFF
>TRBV12-3/TRBV12-4|TRBJ1-1
CASSLIRDTEAFF
>TRBV19|TRBJ1-1
CASSHLGGLFTEAFF
>TRBV2|TRBJ1-5
CASTADRGNQPQHF
>TRBV9|TRBJ1-2
CASSARQGAAYGYTF
>TRBV6-5|TRBJ1-1
CASSWDRLMNTEAFF
>TRBV5-5|TRBJ1-1
CASSLEGSGEAEAFF
>TRBV5-8|TRBJ2-5
CASSLPAGTGAPQYF
>TRBV4-1|TRBJ2-7
CASSLLAEGTYEQYF
>TRBV11-2|TRBJ2-3
CASSLDSRLEGTQYF
>TRBV10-3|TRBJ1-1
CAIRGDSSNTEAFF
>TRBV30|TRBJ1-1
CAQDSDRGHPNTEAFF
>TRBV19|TRBJ1-2
CATARDRREANYGYTF
>TRBV6-5|TRBJ1-1
CASNLGQGGTEAFF
>TRBV18|TRBJ1-5
CASSPPDGYQPQHF
>TRBV25-1|TRBJ2-5
CASSVGETQYF
>TRBV7-2|TRBJ2-2
CASSSDRSTTGELFF
>TRBV15|TRBJ1-5
CATTENSNQPQHF
>TRBV6-1|TRBJ1-5
CASSYNRGINQPQHF
>TRBV6-5|TRBJ2-1
CASSLGLAGPQFF
>TRBV3-1/TRBV3-2|TRBJ2-1
CASSQPLDRGRNEQFF